These T cell receptor beta chains were read from a single sample in a study of cytomegalovirus exposure and HLA in healthy donors. Sequenced by immunoSEQ multiplex PCR; TCRdb stores in-frame clones only, minus some. This table has 120,000 to 150,000 clones, 73% appearing once. Sequenced input: PBMCs. All receptors come from a human donor in good health. CDR3s include the opening cysteine and the closing phenylalanine or tryptophan. The D gene is left open where the match is weak. Size is omitted from some rows. Given values are once, few, many or a class for expanded clones.

TRBV5-6	TRBJ2-3	-	-	CASSLWAGSYTQYF	TGTGCCAGCAGCTTGTGGGCGGGGTCCTATACGCAGTATTTT
TRBV18	TRBJ2-2	TRBD2	-	CASSPVAGATGELFF	TGTGCCAGCTCACCGGTAGCGGGAGCCACCGGGGAGCTGTTTTTT
TRBV4-1	TRBJ1-2	-	-	CASSQDSNSPTGGFF	TGCGCCAGCAGCCAAGATAGTAACAGCCCAACGGGAGGCTTCTTC
TRBV7-3	TRBJ1-1	-	-	CASSLRVRTEAFF	TGTGCCAGCAGCTTGAGGGTTAGGACTGAAGCTTTCTTT
TRBV25-1	TRBJ1-3	-	-	CASADRDSGNTIYF	TGTGCCAGCGCGGATAGAGACTCTGGAAACACCATATATTTT
TRBV7-3	TRBJ2-1	TRBD2	few	CASSSPSAGGPYNEQFF	TGTGCCAGCAGCTCTCCTTCCGCGGGAGGGCCCTACAATGAGCAGTTCTTC
TRBV10-3	TRBJ2-7	-	-	CAISESELADYEQYF	TGTGCCATCAGTGAGTCTGAATTGGCAGACTACGAGCAGTACTTC
TRBV5-1	TRBJ2-3	-	-	CASSWGGGTDTQYF	TGCGCCAGCAGCTGGGGAGGAGGCACAGATACGCAGTATTTT
TRBV5-5	TRBJ2-3	TRBD2	-	CASSRNPSGDTDTQYF	TGTGCCAGCAGCCGAAACCCTAGCGGGGACACAGATACGCAGTATTTT
TRBV19	TRBJ2-1	-	-	CASRASNEQFF	TGTGCCAGTAGGGCTTCCAATGAGCAGTTCTTC
TRBV15	TRBJ2-7	TRBD1	-	CATSRERDRLKDGEQYF	TGTGCCACCAGCAGAGAGAGGGACAGGTTGAAAGACGGCGAGCAGTACTTC
TRBV18	TRBJ1-1	-	few	CASSPAGRQNTEAFF	TGTGCCAGCTCACCGGCGGGACGGCAGAACACTGAAGCTTTCTTT
TRBV30	TRBJ2-5	TRBD2	-	CAWSWGRAIPETQYF	TGTGCCTGGAGTTGGGGGAGGGCCATCCCAGAGACCCAGTACTTC
TRBV7-9	TRBJ1-2	TRBD1	once	CASSPRQGKNYGYTF	TGTGCCAGCAGCCCGAGACAGGGCAAAAACTATGGCTACACCTTC
TRBV29-1	TRBJ1-5	-	-	CSVQERGKDQPQHF	TGCAGCGTACAAGAAAGGGGGAAGGATCAGCCCCAGCATTTT
TRBV9	TRBJ1-3	-	-	CASSVVGLPTGNTIYF	TGTGCCAGCAGCGTAGTGGGCCTCCCAACGGGAAACACCATATATTTT
TRBV13	TRBJ2-2	TRBD2	-	CASSPGGPTNTGELFF	TGTGCCAGCAGCCCGGGGGGGCCGACGAACACCGGGGAGCTGTTTTTT
TRBV2	TRBJ2-5	-	-	CASSSGVETQYF	TGTGCCAGCAGTTCAGGGGTCGAGACCCAGTACTTC
TRBV4-2	TRBJ2-2	-	-	CASSQLAYTGELFF	TGTGCCAGCAGCCAGCTAGCGTACACCGGGGAGCTGTTTTTT
TRBV5-1	TRBJ2-3	-	-	CASSLAGIRTDTQYF	TGCGCCAGCAGCTTGGCGGGAATTCGCACAGATACGCAGTATTTT
TRBV19	TRBJ1-2	TRBD1	-	CASSITGANYGYTF	TGTGCCAGTAGTATAACAGGGGCCAACTATGGCTACACCTTC
TRBV10-1	TRBJ2-7	TRBD2	once	CASSETASGSGEQYF	TGCGCCAGCAGTGAGACGGCTAGCGGGAGTGGCGAGCAGTACTTC
TRBV11-2	TRBJ1-1	-	-	CASSLDRAFF	TGTGCCAGCAGCTTAGATAGAGCTTTCTTT
TRBV6-6	TRBJ1-5	-	-	CASSYGLTGYQPQHF	TGTGCCAGCAGTTACGGCTTGACAGGTTATCAGCCCCAGCATTTT
TRBV2	TRBJ1-1	TRBD1	-	CASSEAGQGLTEAFF	TGTGCCAGCAGTGAAGCTGGACAGGGCTTGACTGAAGCTTTCTTT
TRBV20-1	TRBJ2-1	-	-	CSASSGGEQFF	TGCAGTGCCTCCAGTGGCGGTGAGCAGTTCTTC
TRBV28	TRBJ1-3	-	once	CANSFVGREPGNTIYF	TGTGCCAACAGTTTCGTTGGCAGGGAACCTGGAAACACCATATATTTT
TRBV9	TRBJ2-2	-	-	CASSTSEAGELFF	TGTGCCAGCAGCACCAGCGAGGCCGGGGAGCTGTTTTTT
TRBV29-1	TRBJ1-1	-	-	CSVTFRDTNTEAFF	TGCAGCGTCACATTCCGGGACACGAACACTGAAGCTTTCTTT
TRBV19	TRBJ1-1	TRBD1	-	CASSIGYRGVHAFF	TGTGCCAGTAGTATAGGTTACAGGGGTGTGCACGCTTTCTTT
TRBV5-6	TRBJ1-4	-	-	CASSLIGANEKLFF	TGTGCCAGCAGCTTGATCGGGGCTAATGAAAAACTGTTTTTT
TRBV19	TRBJ1-1	-	-	CASSMLGFGTEAFF	TGTGCCAGTAGTATGCTAGGTTTTGGCACTGAAGCTTTCTTT
TRBV7-9	TRBJ1-5	-	-	CASSPAWQGGHQPQHF	TGTGCCAGCAGCCCAGCCTGGCAGGGCGGCCATCAGCCCCAGCATTTT
TRBV2	TRBJ2-2	TRBD1	-	CASTRQGSTGELFF	TGTGCCAGCACTAGACAGGGGAGCACCGGGGAGCTGTTTTTT
TRBV21-1	TRBJ2-2	-	-	CASSNVGELFF	TGTGCCAGCAGCAACGTTGGGGAGCTGTTTTTT
TRBV27	TRBJ1-2	TRBD1	few	CASSIKGTALCGYTF	TGTGCCAGCAGTATAAAAGGGACAGCCCTATGTGGCTACACCTTC
TRBV10-3	TRBJ2-7	TRBD1	-	CAISIRDRGYEQYF	TGTGCCATCAGTATTAGGGACAGGGGGTACGAGCAGTACTTC
TRBV28	TRBJ1-2	-	-	CASSKPFRLNGYTF	TGTGCCAGCTCCAAGCCGTTCAGGTTGAATGGCTACACCTTC
TRBV15	TRBJ2-1	TRBD2	-	CATSRSGGFHNEQFF	TGTGCCACCAGCCGTAGCGGGGGGTTTCACAATGAGCAGTTCTTC
TRBV28	TRBJ2-7	-	-	CASSPPFNGGLYEQYF	TGTGCCAGCAGTCCCCCGTTCAACGGGGGGCTATACGAGCAGTACTTC
TRBV30	TRBJ2-2	TRBD2	few	CAWSVRSGSQSGELFF	TGTGCCTGGAGTGTACGAAGCGGGAGTCAATCCGGGGAGCTGTTTTTT
TRBV11-3	TRBJ2-1	-	-	CASSLLAFDEQFF	TGTGCCAGCAGCTTACTAGCGTTCGATGAGCAGTTCTTC
TRBV18	TRBJ2-3	-	-	CASSRRTGPTDTQYF	TGTGCCAGCTCCCGGAGAACAGGACCCACAGATACGCAGTATTTT
TRBV28	TRBJ1-2	-	-	CASSFGTGMGYTF	TGTGCCAGCAGTTTTGGAACAGGGATGGGCTACACCTTC
TRBV5-1	TRBJ2-7	TRBD2	-	CASSLGVAGAHEQYF	TGCGCCAGCAGCTTGGGGGTAGCGGGAGCCCACGAGCAGTACTTC
TRBV10-3	TRBJ2-5	TRBD1	-	CAISDRGRETQYF	TGTGCCATCAGTGACAGGGGGCGAGAGACCCAATACTTC
TRBV2	TRBJ1-2	-	-	CASGQGRANYGYTF	TGTGCCAGCGGTCAGGGCCGAGCTAACTATGGCTACACCTTC
TRBV15	TRBJ1-1	-	-	CATSRLRGGVAFF	TGTGCCACCAGCAGATTGAGGGGGGGGGTAGCTTTCTTT
TRBV5-1	TRBJ2-1	-	-	CASSSRNEQFF	TGCGCCAGCAGCTCCCGCAATGAGCAGTTCTTC
TRBV6-1	TRBJ2-7	-	few	CASSELAGPYEQYF	TGTGCCAGCAGTGAACTGGCGGGGCCTTACGAGCAGTACTTC
TRBV2	TRBJ2-1	-	once	CASQVVYNEQFF	TGTGCCAGCCAGGTGGTGTACAATGAGCAGTTCTTC
TRBV5-1	TRBJ2-6	-	-	CASSEGFNSGANVLTF	TGCGCCAGCAGCGAGGGTTTCAACTCTGGGGCCAACGTCCTGACTTTC
TRBV10-3	TRBJ1-1	-	-	CAISRTLEDTEAFF	TGTGCCATCAGTCGGACTCTTGAGGACACTGAAGCTTTCTTT